This T cell receptor beta chain was documented in a study of identical twins. General study findings and limits: Beta out-of-frame sequences showed weaker excess sharing between twins. Insertions ran lower in abundant cord blood beta clonotypes, though not in memory repertoires.

This clonotype occurred many times. Its specificity is not known. J was trimmed by 7 bases and V by 3 bases; bases with no gene match: 6. This CDR3 has 16 amino acids. CDR1 is KGHDR and CDR2 is SFDVKD in the germline V gene. TCRdb ran MiXCR on the 5' RACE reads and lists one entry per CDR3 protein. This table holds around 240,000 distinct CDR3 sequences, approximately 7% found once. This sample also appeared in a second study, on yellow fever vaccine responses in identical twins.

The V call is TRBV24-1, the J call TRBJ2-1, with TRBD2 matching 12 bases. Sequenced input: memory (CD45RO+) T cells sorted from blood. This TCR derives from a woman between 18 and 30 years old in good health. The CDR3 spells CATSDLGLAGSNEQFF. The CDR3 nucleotides read TGTGCCACCAGTGATCTAGGACTAGCGGGATCTAATGAGCAGTTCTTC.